This entry describes one T cell receptor beta chain. As yet, its antigen is unknown. Germline is not matched at one junction end, which may reflect a read error. Per the germline V gene, CDR1 is SEHNR and CDR2 is FQNEAQ (reference sequence). The CDR3 is 15 residues long. This sample stems from a study of cytomegalovirus exposure and HLA in healthy donors. Study results and caveats: Links to common viral pathogens appeared, in a later analysis, for several of the most significant clusters.

Vbeta (60) and Jbeta (13) primers were used in the PCR. Data came from immunoSEQ multiplex PCR; TCRdb stores just in-frame clones and leaves some out. The repertoire consists of roughly 99,000 clones, with approximately 81% occurring once and the leading ten covering around 3.5%. Donors had nominal health at sampling but likely had unrecorded immune exposures. The receptor was derived from a male donor in good health and CMV-seropositive. The sequencing sample was made of PBMCs. The gene calls are TRBV7-9 and TRBJ1-1; TRBD1 matches 9 bases. CDR3 DNA: TGTTCCAGCAGCACACTAACAGGGGGCAGGACTGAAGCTTTCTTT. This sequence encodes CSSSTLTGGRTEAFF. Full variable domain (missing parts from reference TRBV7-9 and TRBJ1-1): DTGVSQNPRHKITKRGQNVTFRCDPISEHNRLYWYRQTLGQGPEFLTYFQNEAQLEKSRLLSDRFSAERPKGSFSTLEIQRTEQGDSAMYLCSSSTLTGGRTEAFFGQGTRLTVV.